This T cell receptor (beta chain) was documented in a study of beta chain features in type 1 diabetes. Findings and caveats of the study: Significant though moderate, a shortening of TCRB CDR3s appeared in all four CD4+ subsets of Type 1 diabetes patients. Overrepresentation of cells with high TCR expression could result from cDNA sequencing. At VDJ recombination sites, type 1 diabetes patients had fewer insertions and more deleted nucleotides.

Since all of the isolated RNA was reverse transcribed, expressed TCRB transcripts were what got sequenced. The average output of naive, central memory and regulatory T cell samples was around 3.5 million reads. Only in-frame clones appear in the TCRdb table, and some are missing; sequencing was by immunoSEQ multiplex PCR. The sample lists around 650,000 clones, 9.5% to 15% occurring once. Sorting with CD45RO/CCR7/CD25/CD127/CD95/CD27 yielded naive, central memory, regulatory and stem-like memory CD4+ cells. With 2 bases clipped from V and 4 bases from J, the junction kept 7 bases outside the gene matches. Germline V gives CDR1 SGDLS, CDR2 YYNGEE. The CDR3 length is 17 residues. Notes on this clone: Its antigen is not identified.

The receptor comes from a man aged 25-45 years with type 1 diabetes. Sequenced input: naive CD4+ T cells from blood. The rearrangement joins TRBV9 to TRBJ1-6; TRBD1 aligns across 9 bases. The CDR3 sequence is CASSVTGTGSYNSPLHF. In nucleotides, the CDR3 is TGTGCCAGCAGCGTCACCGGGACAGGGTCTTATAATTCACCCCTCCACTTT.